This T cell receptor (beta chain) was sequenced in a study of blood T cell repertoires in COVID-19. Study as a whole: Samples taken during acute and convalescent COVID-19 were collected in the United States, Italy and Spain. T cells, B-cell-depleted T cells, or PBMCs provided the cDNA or gDNA that served as material.

Germline V gives CDR1 MDHEN, CDR2 SYDVKM. This CDR3 contains 15 residues. With 8 bases removed from V and 1 base from J, the gap between germline ends came to 15 bases. In the original workflow: Amplifying reference gene primers gave estimates of nucleated cell counts. Profiling relied on immunoSEQ multiplex PCR, and the TCRdb table lists in-frame clones only, not all of them. D and trimming come from the DNA, and the V and J calls and clone size come from that table. The sample has about 170,000 clones; 70% to 90% are singletons. The rearrangement links TRBV28 to TRBJ1-3; D is unclear. Input material: peripheral blood. The sequence derives from a woman of 80 years or more in a cohort sampled during active or convalescent COVID-19. The CDR3: CASSDLGGSGNTIYF. The DNA of the CDR3 is TGTGCCAGCTCAGACCTGGGAGGGTCTGGAAACACCATATATTTT.